A selection of T cell receptor beta chains follows, all from one sample in a study of blood T cell repertoires in COVID-19. Profiling relied on immunoSEQ multiplex PCR, and the TCRdb table lists in-frame clones only, not all of them. The repertoire holds a few hundred thousand clones, with 80% to 90% as singletons. Sequenced material: PBMCs or T cells enriched from blood (not recorded which). These receptors were collected from a man in his thirties or forties who had recovered from COVID-19. CDR3s include the opening cysteine and the closing phenylalanine or tryptophan. The D gene is left open where the match is weak. Expanded clones are given a class, and other clones once, few, many or no size at all.

V gene: TRBV7-3
D gene: -
J gene: TRBJ2-2
clone size: -
CDR3 DNA: TGTGCCAGCAGCTCCGGGGTAGACACCGGGGAGCTGTTTTTT
CDR3 protein: CASSSGVDTGELFF

V gene: TRBV5-1
D gene: TRBD1
J gene: TRBJ2-7
clone size: -
CDR3 DNA: TGCGCCAGCAGCTCCGGACAGGGGGCCTACGAGCAGTACTTC
CDR3 protein: CASSSGQGAYEQYF

V gene: TRBV11-2
D gene: -
J gene: TRBJ2-3
clone size: -
CDR3 DNA: TGTGCCAGCAGCTTTGGCGGGGGCCACACAGATACGCAGTATTTT
CDR3 protein: CASSFGGGHTDTQYF

V gene: TRBV5-5
D gene: TRBD1
J gene: TRBJ2-1
clone size: -
CDR3 DNA: TGTGCCAGCAGCTTGTACCAGGGGGCCTACAATGAGCAGTTCTTC
CDR3 protein: CASSLYQGAYNEQFF

V gene: TRBV6-2/TRBV6-3
D gene: -
J gene: TRBJ1-5
clone size: -
CDR3 DNA: TGTGCCAGCAGTACAGGGCTCGGTTGGAATCAGCCCCAGCATTTT
CDR3 protein: CASSTGLGWNQPQHF

V gene: TRBV7-6
D gene: TRBD1
J gene: TRBJ2-7
clone size: -
CDR3 DNA: TGTGCCAGCAGCCGCGACAGGGGGGACGGCGAGCAGTACTTC
CDR3 protein: CASSRDRGDGEQYF

V gene: TRBV30
D gene: -
J gene: TRBJ2-7
clone size: -
CDR3 DNA: TGTGCCTGGAGCAAAAACAGGGCGAACGAGCAGTACTTC
CDR3 protein: CAWSKNRANEQYF

V gene: TRBV7-6
D gene: -
J gene: TRBJ1-5
clone size: once
CDR3 DNA: TGTGCCAGCAGCAACGGGGGTTATAGCAATCAGCCCCAGCATTTT
CDR3 protein: CASSNGGYSNQPQHF

V gene: TRBV24-1
D gene: -
J gene: TRBJ1-2
clone size: -
CDR3 DNA: TGTGCCACCAGTGATTGGCGGGATCCCGTTACCTATGGCTACACCTTC
CDR3 protein: CATSDWRDPVTYGYTF

V gene: TRBV7-8
D gene: TRBD1
J gene: TRBJ1-1
clone size: -
CDR3 DNA: TGTGCCAGCAGCGCTGGGACAGGGTTCTCTGAAGCTTTCTTT
CDR3 protein: CASSAGTGFSEAFF

V gene: TRBV6-5
D gene: TRBD2
J gene: TRBJ2-3
clone size: once
CDR3 DNA: TGTGCCAGCAGCTTTGGACTAGCGGGCACAGATACGCAGTATTTT
CDR3 protein: CASSFGLAGTDTQYF

V gene: TRBV30
D gene: TRBD1
J gene: TRBJ1-4
clone size: -
CDR3 DNA: TGTGCCTGGAGCTTCAGGTTTGGGACAGGGAATGAAAAACTGTTTTTT
CDR3 protein: CAWSFRFGTGNEKLFF

V gene: TRBV20-1
D gene: TRBD1
J gene: TRBJ1-6
clone size: -
CDR3 DNA: TGCAGTGCTAGTAAGGGGGCTGGGAATTCACCCCTCCACTTT
CDR3 protein: CSASKGAGNSPLHF

V gene: TRBV7-8
D gene: TRBD2
J gene: TRBJ2-5
clone size: -
CDR3 DNA: TGTGCCAGCAGTCCCGGACTAGCGGGGGGGGCGGTGGAGACCCAGTACTTC
CDR3 protein: CASSPGLAGGAVETQYF

V gene: TRBV24-1
D gene: -
J gene: TRBJ1-2
clone size: -
CDR3 DNA: TGTGCCACCAGTGATTATGGAGAGGATGGCTACACCTTC
CDR3 protein: CATSDYGEDGYTF

V gene: TRBV5-4
D gene: -
J gene: TRBJ1-1
clone size: -
CDR3 DNA: TGTGCCAGCAGTTTCCCAGGGGCCCCGGACACTGAAGCTTTCTTT
CDR3 protein: CASSFPGAPDTEAFF

V gene: TRBV6-5
D gene: -
J gene: TRBJ1-2
clone size: -
CDR3 DNA: TGTGCCAGCATTCACAGCCTACAGGGATCCTATGGCTACACCTTC
CDR3 protein: CASIHSLQGSYGYTF

V gene: TRBV7-2
D gene: -
J gene: TRBJ1-3
clone size: -
CDR3 DNA: TGTGCCAGCAGCACGGACTGGAGCTCTGGAAACACCATATATTTT
CDR3 protein: CASSTDWSSGNTIYF

V gene: TRBV5-1
D gene: TRBD2
J gene: TRBJ2-5
clone size: -
CDR3 DNA: TGCGCCAGCAGCTTGGGCCTAGCGGGGGTAGAGACCCAGTACTTC
CDR3 protein: CASSLGLAGVETQYF

V gene: TRBV6-1
D gene: -
J gene: TRBJ1-1
clone size: -
CDR3 DNA: TGTGCCAGCAGTGAAGATAGGACATTTGAAGCTTTCTTT
CDR3 protein: CASSEDRTFEAFF

V gene: TRBV9
D gene: -
J gene: TRBJ2-2
clone size: -
CDR3 DNA: TGTGCCAGCAGCGTAGCAACGGCGGGCCTAAACACCGGGGAGCTGTTTTTT
CDR3 protein: CASSVATAGLNTGELFF

V gene: TRBV19
D gene: TRBD1
J gene: TRBJ2-4
clone size: -
CDR3 DNA: TGTGCCAGTAGTAGCCCGGGACAGGGGCACATTCAGTACTTC
CDR3 protein: CASSSPGQGHIQYF

V gene: TRBV2
D gene: TRBD2
J gene: TRBJ2-3
clone size: -
CDR3 DNA: TGTGCCAGCAGGCCAGCCTCGGGGGGGGGCCGAAAAGATACGCAGTATTTT
CDR3 protein: CASRPASGGGRKDTQYF

V gene: TRBV3-1/TRBV3-2
D gene: TRBD1
J gene: TRBJ2-1
clone size: -
CDR3 DNA: TGTGCCAGCAGCCAAGTCCGGGACAGGGTGATCTTC
CDR3 protein: CASSQVRDRVIF

V gene: TRBV10-3
D gene: -
J gene: TRBJ2-5
clone size: -
CDR3 DNA: TGTGCCATCAGCAAAAAACCTATTGAGACCCAGTACTTC
CDR3 protein: CAISKKPIETQYF

V gene: TRBV6-5
D gene: TRBD1
J gene: TRBJ1-6
clone size: -
CDR3 DNA: TGTGCCACCCACGACGAGACAGGGCTTTCACCCCTCCACTTT
CDR3 protein: CATHDETGLSPLHF

V gene: TRBV27
D gene: -
J gene: TRBJ1-6
clone size: -
CDR3 DNA: TGTGCCAGCAGCCAACAGGGCCGGGGTTCACCCCTCCACTTT
CDR3 protein: CASSQQGRGSPLHF

V gene: TRBV25-1
D gene: TRBD1
J gene: TRBJ2-1
clone size: -
CDR3 DNA: TGTGCCAGCAGCCAGCAGGGGGCAGGAGGAAATGAGCAGTTCTTC
CDR3 protein: CASSQQGAGGNEQFF

V gene: TRBV21-1
D gene: -
J gene: TRBJ1-5
clone size: -
CDR3 DNA: TGTGCCAGCAGCAAAGATTCTGGACAGGCTAGGTATAGCAATCAGCCCCAGCATTTT
CDR3 protein: CASSKDSGQARYSNQPQHF

V gene: TRBV15
D gene: -
J gene: TRBJ2-5
clone size: -
CDR3 DNA: TGTGCCACCAGCGAGGGGAGGGGGGGTGTGGAGACCCAGTACTTC
CDR3 protein: CATSEGRGGVETQYF

V gene: TRBV11-2
D gene: TRBD1
J gene: TRBJ2-5
clone size: -
CDR3 DNA: TGTGCCAGCAGCTTCCTAACAGGGGTAGGAGAGACCCAGTACTTC
CDR3 protein: CASSFLTGVGETQYF

V gene: TRBV7-3
D gene: TRBD1
J gene: TRBJ1-1
clone size: -
CDR3 DNA: TGTGCCAGCAGCTTAAATCCTGGACAGGACGTTTACTTT
CDR3 protein: CASSLNPGQDVYF

V gene: TRBV3-1/TRBV3-2
D gene: -
J gene: TRBJ2-5
clone size: -
CDR3 DNA: TGTGCCAGCAGCCAAGCGGTAGCAGAGACCCAGTACTTC
CDR3 protein: CASSQAVAETQYF

V gene: TRBV14
D gene: -
J gene: TRBJ2-7
clone size: -
CDR3 DNA: TGTGCCAGCAGCCAAGACCACGGCTACGAGCAGTACTTC
CDR3 protein: CASSQDHGYEQYF

V gene: TRBV5-1
D gene: -
J gene: TRBJ1-6
clone size: -
CDR3 DNA: TGCGCCAGCGCCAAAACGGACACGAGGTCACCCCTCCACTTT
CDR3 protein: CASAKTDTRSPLHF

V gene: TRBV6-5
D gene: TRBD2
J gene: TRBJ2-3
clone size: -
CDR3 DNA: TGTGCCAGCAGCTGGGGGGGGGATCCAGATACGCAGTATTTT
CDR3 protein: CASSWGGDPDTQYF

V gene: TRBV27
D gene: TRBD1
J gene: TRBJ1-2
clone size: -
CDR3 DNA: TGTGCCAGCAGTTTAGGGATCCGGGACAGGGTAGAGGGCTACACCTTC
CDR3 protein: CASSLGIRDRVEGYTF

V gene: TRBV7-2
D gene: -
J gene: TRBJ2-1
clone size: -
CDR3 DNA: TGTGCCAGCAGCTTGTTTCGTCGGGGTCGCAATGAGCAGTTCTTC
CDR3 protein: CASSLFRRGRNEQFF

V gene: TRBV27
D gene: -
J gene: TRBJ2-7
clone size: -
CDR3 DNA: TGTGCCAGCAGTTTATCGGCGGTGCCATTTCTGTACTTC
CDR3 protein: CASSLSAVPFLYF

V gene: TRBV4-2
D gene: -
J gene: TRBJ1-1
clone size: -
CDR3 DNA: TGTGCCAGCAGCCAAGAAGCCCTAGGGGGGGGCGGGGCCACTGAAGCTTTCTTT
CDR3 protein: CASSQEALGGGGATEAFF

V gene: TRBV19
D gene: TRBD1
J gene: TRBJ1-2
clone size: -
CDR3 DNA: TGTGCCAGCTCGGAGAATGACAGGGGGTTTTGGATATATGGCTACACCTTC
CDR3 protein: CASSENDRGFWIYGYTF

V gene: TRBV9
D gene: TRBD2
J gene: TRBJ2-5
clone size: -
CDR3 DNA: TGTGCCAGCAGCCCAAGACTAGCGGAGACCCAAGAGACCCAGTACTTC
CDR3 protein: CASSPRLAETQETQYF

V gene: TRBV27
D gene: -
J gene: TRBJ2-7
clone size: -
CDR3 DNA: TGTGCCAGTCACCGGGGATACGAGCAGTACTTC
CDR3 protein: CASHRGYEQYF

V gene: TRBV7-6
D gene: -
J gene: TRBJ2-1
clone size: -
CDR3 DNA: TGTGCCAGCAGCTTAGGGCCGGAGTACAATGAGCAGTTCTTC
CDR3 protein: CASSLGPEYNEQFF

V gene: TRBV6-5
D gene: TRBD1
J gene: TRBJ1-2
clone size: once
CDR3 DNA: TGTGCCAGCAGTTCTGGAGGGGGCGGTGGCTACACCTTC
CDR3 protein: CASSSGGGGGYTF

V gene: TRBV27
D gene: TRBD1
J gene: TRBJ1-4
clone size: -
CDR3 DNA: TGTGCCAGCAGTTTTTCCAGGGACAGGGCTGAAAAACTGTTTTTT
CDR3 protein: CASSFSRDRAEKLFF

V gene: TRBV6-5
D gene: TRBD1
J gene: TRBJ1-2
clone size: once
CDR3 DNA: TGTGCCAGCAGCCCGGACAGGGGTGGATATGGCTACACCTTC
CDR3 protein: CASSPDRGGYGYTF

V gene: TRBV6-5
D gene: -
J gene: TRBJ1-2
clone size: -
CDR3 DNA: TGTGCCAGCACCCAACGGGGGATTTTCAACTATGGCTACACCTTC
CDR3 protein: CASTQRGIFNYGYTF

V gene: TRBV2
D gene: TRBD1
J gene: TRBJ2-7
clone size: -
CDR3 DNA: TGTGCCAGCAGTCGGACAGGAGTATACGAGCAGTACTTC
CDR3 protein: CASSRTGVYEQYF

V gene: TRBV11-3
D gene: -
J gene: TRBJ2-3
clone size: -
CDR3 DNA: TGTGCCAGCAGCCCTGGACTTGCGAGCGGCACAGATACGCAGTATTTT
CDR3 protein: CASSPGLASGTDTQYF

V gene: TRBV5-6
D gene: TRBD1
J gene: TRBJ2-7
clone size: -
CDR3 DNA: TGTGCCAGCAGCTTGGTCCCAGGACAGGGGTACGAGCAGTACTTC
CDR3 protein: CASSLVPGQGYEQYF

V gene: TRBV12-3/TRBV12-4
D gene: -
J gene: TRBJ1-1
clone size: -
CDR3 DNA: TGTGCCAGCACCCGAGCGGGGCCAGCTTTCTTT
CDR3 protein: CASTRAGPAFF

V gene: TRBV6-1
D gene: TRBD1
J gene: TRBJ1-5
clone size: -
CDR3 DNA: TGTGCCAGTATGGACAGGGGGTGGTCCCAGCATTTT
CDR3 protein: CASMDRGWSQHF

V gene: TRBV7-2
D gene: TRBD1
J gene: TRBJ1-1
clone size: -
CDR3 DNA: TGTGCCAGCAGCCTACAGGGGGCCGAGAACACTGAAGCTTTCTTT
CDR3 protein: CASSLQGAENTEAFF

V gene: TRBV13
D gene: TRBD2
J gene: TRBJ2-7
clone size: -
CDR3 DNA: TGTGCCAGCAGCCCCGGGGGGGAGACTGGCGAGCAGTACTTC
CDR3 protein: CASSPGGETGEQYF